These T cell receptor beta chains were read from a single sample in a study of blood T cells in healthy people across ages. TCRdb analysed the 5' RACE reads with MiXCR anew, one entry per CDR3 protein. This table has about 800,000 distinct CDR3 sequences, around 25% appearing once. These data were also filed under a second study, of T cells of mothers and their children.

Sequences were obtained from blood. Receptor source: a boy between 10 and 17 years old in good health. Both conserved end residues are part of each CDR3. The D gene is left open where the match is weak.

>TRBD1|TRBJ2-5|TRBV6-1
CASRMTGSTETQYF
>-|TRBJ2-2|TRBV25-1
CASSELENTGELFF
>-|TRBJ2-1|TRBV20-1
CSARDLKGDEQFF
>-|TRBJ1-2|TRBV28
CASSFGFGGYTF
>-|TRBJ2-5|TRBV28
CASSLFSYKETQYF
>TRBD2|TRBJ2-3|TRBV27
CASSQTSGVGSTDTQYF
>TRBD1|TRBJ2-7|TRBV28
CASSLTGTAISEQYF
>TRBD2|TRBJ2-1|TRBV3-1
CASSQLSDSGTYNEQFF
>-|TRBJ1-6|TRBV28
CASSVTGYNSPLHF
>TRBD1|TRBJ1-4|TRBV7-9
CASSPWRGTENQKLFF
>TRBD1|TRBJ2-7|TRBV28
CASSWGQGFYEQYF
>-|TRBJ2-5|TRBV2
CASSLTWGKETQYF
>-|TRBJ1-5|TRBV24-1
CATSATGSGSNQPQHF
>TRBD2|TRBJ2-3|TRBV20-1
CSARDLAGEPIDTQYF
>-|TRBJ2-4|TRBV9
CASSAGHTGFIQYF
>-|TRBJ1-1|TRBV18
CASSPRTMNTEAFF
>-|TRBJ2-7|TRBV7-3
CASSLTTAQEQYF
>-|-|TRBV28
CASSFFRNKGKIKYNEQFF
>-|TRBJ2-5|TRBV7-6
CASSSGPETQYF
>-|TRBJ2-7|TRBV10-3
CAISWDNSYEQYF
>-|TRBJ1-1|TRBV10-3
CAIRPGRNTEAFF
>-|TRBJ2-5|TRBV5-1
CASSLRSRETQYF
>-|TRBJ2-3|TRBV7-8
CASSFEGGLGDTQYF
>-|TRBJ1-3|TRBV21-1
CASSKEVHNSGNTIYF
>-|TRBJ2-5|TRBV27
CASTEDFRRGTQYF
>-|TRBJ1-2|TRBV12-3/TRBV12-4
CASSRDLSWYGYTF
>-|TRBJ2-1|TRBV20-1
CSARPRANRPGEQFF
>-|TRBJ2-7|TRBV29-1
CSVEAPGSESSEQYF
>TRBD1|TRBJ1-1|TRBV12-3/TRBV12-4
CASTLTGYSLATEAFF